These 9 T cell receptor beta chains were sequenced from one sample in a study of identifying expanded T cells in peripheral blood. Assay: immunoSEQ multiplex PCR; the TCRdb copy retains only in-frame clones and omits some. The sample yields about 130,000 clones, about 86% seen once. Sequencing used blood. The receptors were gathered from a person between 18 and 75 years old in good health.

V usage is TRBV15 and J usage is TRBJ2-7, with 9 nucleotides matching TRBD1. Germline V gene data show CDR1 as LNHNV and CDR2 as YYDKDF (reference sequence). V was clipped by 5 bases and J by 3 bases; unmatched bases: 5. The CDR3 length is 14 residues. The CDR3 bases are TGTGCCACCAGCCCCCTGGGACAGGGCTACGAGCAGTACTTC. Translated: CATSPLGQGYEQYF. Using reference TRBV15 and TRBJ2-7 for the parts outside the CDR3, the full variable domain is DAMVIQNPRYQVTQFGKPVTLSCSQTLNHNVMYWYQQKSSQAPKLLFHYYDKDFNNEADTPDNFQSRRPNTSFCFLDIRSPGLGDTAMYLCATSPLGQGYEQYFGPGTRLTVT.

This sequence joins TRBV4-1 and TRBJ2-1; 12 nucleotides align to TRBD2. The CDR3 is 17 residues long. CDR1 is MGHRA and CDR2 is YSYEKL in the germline V gene. The V gene end was trimmed by 4 bases and the J gene end by 6 bases; junction bases not matched to a gene: 10. The CDR3 spells CASSPPVRTSGTNEQFF. The DNA of the CDR3 is TGCGCCAGCAGCCCCCCCGTCAGGACTAGCGGGACCAATGAGCAGTTCTTC.

The chain couples TRBV9 to TRBJ2-3; D call uncertain. Trimming cost V 3 bases and J 3 bases, with 8 bases left between them. The CDR3 totals 13 residues. Germline V lookup: CDR1 SGDLS, CDR2 YYNGEE. CDR3 loop: CASSGAWTDTQYF. The CDR3 DNA sequence: TGTGCCAGCAGCGGGGCCTGGACAGATACGCAGTATTTT.

The rearrangement joins TRBV7-2 to TRBJ1-3; no firm D call. CDR1 and CDR2 from the germline V gene are SGHTA and FQGNSA. The V and J ends lost 5 bases and 0 bases respectively, with 11 bases between them. This CDR3 is built from 15 residues. Here the CDR3 reads CASSPSLTSGNTIYF. CDR3 DNA: TGTGCCAGCAGCCCAAGTCTGACCTCTGGAAACACCATATATTTT.

The table lists this clone with a count of one. The rearrangement links TRBV7-2 to TRBJ1-5; TRBD1 aligns across 9 bases. Germline CDR1 is SGHTA and CDR2 is FQGNSA. The CDR3 extends over 13 amino acids. V shed 6 bases, J shed 7 bases, and the junction held 4 bases outside the gene matches. CDR3 in amino acids: CASSTGGLQPQHF. DNA for the CDR3: TGTGCCAGCAGTACAGGGGGCTTACAGCCCCAGCATTTT.

The J gene is TRBJ1-3, the V gene TRBV7-2; D remains ambiguous. CDR3 length: 16 residues. Trimming pared 5 bases from V and 4 bases from J, leaving 18 bases between. Germline V CDR1 and CDR2: SGHTA, FQGNSA. This CDR3 is CASSRISGFLGNTIYF. In nucleotides, the CDR3 is TGTGCCAGCAGCCGCATTTCAGGCTTCCTAGGAAACACCATATATTTT.

A note on this clone: Additional DNA sequences in this sample encode the identical CDR3. The chain recombines TRBV20-1 with TRBJ2-7; D is uncertain. Germline loops: CDR1 DFQATT, CDR2 SNEGSKA (reference sequence). The CDR3 is 11 residues long. V was cut by 6 bases and J by 3 bases, with 9 bases left in between. The CDR3 sequence: CSARNSYEQYF. The CDR3 DNA reads TGCAGTGCCCGGAACAGCTACGAGCAGTACTTC.

V and J are TRBV13 and TRBJ1-2; tentative D call: TRBD1 (6 bases). The CDR3 is made up of 12 amino acids. Trimming took off 3 bases at V and 6 bases at J, with 8 bases between the two ends. Per the germline V gene, CDR1 is PRHDT and CDR2 is FYEKMQ (reference sequence). For the CDR3, the DNA is TGTGCCAGCAGCTTTTCAGGGGATGGCTACACCTTC. Protein sequence: CASSFSGDGYTF. The full variable domain, completed using reference TRBV13 and TRBJ1-2, is AAGVIQSPRHLIKEKRETATLKCYPIPRHDTVYWYQQGPGQDPQFLISFYEKMQSDKGSIPDRFSAQQFSDYHSELNMSSLELGDSALYFCASSFSGDGYTFGSGTRLTVV.

The chain carries TRBV2 and TRBJ2-4; no clear D gene. Looked up from germline, CDR1 is SNHLY and CDR2 is FYNNEI. Trimming took off 1 base at V and 3 bases at J, with 7 bases between the two ends. This CDR3 comprises 14 residues. DNA of the CDR3: TGTGCCAGCAGTGAAGGGTCGTTCAAAAACATTCAGTACTTC. Translating gives CASSEGSFKNIQYF.